One and the same sample provided the 21 T cell receptor beta chains below, sequenced in a study of T cell responses to AZD1222 COVID-19 vaccine. Libraries were prepared by immunoSEQ multiplex PCR; TCRdb keeps only in-frame clonotypes and omits some of them. The table shows approximately 100,000 clones, with about 89% occurring only once. The sample in question was peripheral blood, obtained 28 days after the second AZD1222 dose. Receptors originate from an adult who received the AZD1222 COVID-19 vaccine.

The chain combines TRBV6-5 with TRBJ1-6, with D possibly TRBD1 on 5 matching bases. The V gene lost 10 bases and the J gene lost 7 bases, with 14 bases spanning the gap. CDR1 MNHEY and CDR2 SVGAGI come from the germline V gene. The CDR3 has 13 amino acids. DNA for the CDR3: TGTGCCACCCGGGGACCGGAGAATTCACCCCTCCACTTT. Residues: CATRGPENSPLHF.

The chain joins TRBV19 to TRBJ1-6; D remains unclear. The germline CDR1 and CDR2 sequences are LNHDA and SQIVND (reference sequence). With 6 bases removed from V and 0 bases from J, the gap between germline ends came to 6 bases. The CDR3 consists of 14 residues. The CDR3 loop reads CASRFISYNSPLHF. For the CDR3, the DNA is TGTGCCAGTAGATTCATCTCCTATAATTCACCCCTCCACTTT.

The V gene is TRBV5-1, the J gene TRBJ1-1; D might be TRBD1 (5 bases). Germline V CDR1 and CDR2: SGHRS, YFSETQ. V was shortened by 2 bases and J by 6 bases, with 17 bases between the two germline ends. There are 15 residues in the CDR3. CDR3 sequence: CASSLRGQGISEAFF. In nucleotides, the CDR3 is TGCGCCAGCAGCTTACGGGGTCAGGGTATATCTGAAGCTTTCTTT.

The genes are TRBV19 and TRBJ1-1, with D maybe TRBD1 (5 bases). Between the trimmed V and J ends, which lost 7 bases and 1 base, there was a span of 13 bases. From germline, CDR1 is LNHDA and CDR2 SQIVND (reference sequence). This CDR3 is 14 amino acids long. The chain's CDR3 is CASKYNGGNTEAFF. The DNA of the CDR3 is TGTGCCAGTAAATATAACGGGGGGAACACTGAAGCTTTCTTT.

V gene TRBV6-5 combines with J gene TRBJ1-6, with D perhaps matching TRBD1 (6 bases). V was shortened by 6 bases and J by 10 bases, with 10 bases between the two germline ends. The germline gives CDR1 MNHEY, CDR2 SVGAGI. This CDR3 comprises 12 residues. The CDR3 coding sequence is TGTGCCAGCAGGAACGGGGGCTCACCCCTCCACTTT. It yields the protein CASRNGGSPLHF.

The chain recombines TRBV6-5 with TRBJ2-1; D remains ambiguous. Germline V lookup: CDR1 MNHEY, CDR2 SVGAGI. CDR3 size: 14 residues. The V end was cut by 6 bases, the J end by 6 bases, with 15 bases between. Here the CDR3 reads CASRFAHGTNEQFF. The CDR3 nucleotides are TGTGCCAGCAGATTCGCCCATGGAACCAATGAGCAGTTCTTC.

This clone was observed a handful of times. V usage is TRBV19 and J usage is TRBJ1-2; TRBD1 might be the D (6 bases). Per the germline V gene, CDR1 is LNHDA and CDR2 is SQIVND (reference sequence). V lost 6 bases, J lost 2 bases, and 10 bases lay in between. This CDR3 has 13 amino acids. CDR3 sequence reads: CASRRTENYGYTF. CDR3 in DNA: TGTGCCAGTAGACGGACAGAGAACTATGGCTACACCTTC.

The chain has TRBV5-1 and TRBJ1-4; tentative D call: TRBD1 (6 bases). Germline V gene data show CDR1 as SGHRS and CDR2 as YFSETQ. The length of the CDR3 is 13 residues. Trimming left V 10 bases short and J 5 bases short, with 15 bases between. CDR3 sequence reads: CASRTEWNEKLFF. In DNA form, the CDR3 reads TGCGCCTCGCGGACAGAGTGGAATGAAAAACTGTTTTTT.

The chain links TRBV15 to TRBJ2-3, with 7 bases identical to TRBD2. The CDR3 extends over 13 amino acids. Germline CDR1 reads LNHNV; CDR2 reads YYDKDF (reference sequence). Trimming cost V 1 base and J 5 bases; bases outside gene matches: 0. The CDR3 DNA is TGTGCCACCAGCAGAGTAGCGGGAGATACGCAGTATTTT. This gives the protein CATSRVAGDTQYF.

The rearrangement joins TRBV5-6 to TRBJ1-2, with D perhaps TRBD1 (5 bases). Germline V gives CDR1 SGHDT, CDR2 YYEEEE. The ends were cut back, 0 bases at V and 5 bases at J, with 11 bases in the middle. This CDR3 spans 14 amino acids. In DNA form, the CDR3 reads TGTGCCAGCAGCTTGGCTGGGGCAGAATATGGCTACACCTTC. Encoded protein: CASSLAGAEYGYTF.

In this sample, this clone turned up a few times. The V gene is TRBV27, the J gene TRBJ2-2; 10 bases line up with TRBD1. CDR1 and CDR2 (germline): MNHEY, SMNVEV (reference sequence). This CDR3 contains 16 residues. Unmatched junction bases numbered 8, after V lost 6 bases and J lost 4 bases. CDR3 DNA sequence: TGTGCCAGCAGACCAGGGACAGGGGACGGCACCGGGGAGCTGTTTTTT. Translation: CASRPGTGDGTGELFF.

This clone was seen a single time. V is TRBV19 and J is TRBJ1-1; D unclear. Germline V gene lookup returns CDR1 LNHDA and CDR2 SQIVND (reference sequence). The CDR3 totals 12 residues. V lost 5 bases to trimming and J lost 5 bases, with 9 bases between them. In DNA form, the CDR3 reads TGTGCCAGTAGTCCTCGACAAACTGAAGCTTTCTTT. This encodes CASSPRQTEAFF.

J is TRBJ2-5 and V is TRBV2; possibly TRBD2 for D (6 bases). The CDR3 consists of 15 residues. The V gene lost 0 bases and the J gene lost 5 bases, with 13 bases spanning the gap. Germline CDR1 and CDR2: SNHLY and FYNNEI. Here the CDR3 reads CASSEAPGGGETQYF. Written as DNA, the CDR3 is TGTGCCAGCAGTGAAGCGCCGGGCGGAGGGGAGACCCAGTACTTC.

The genes are TRBV29-1 and TRBJ1-4, with a tentative D call TRBD1 (6 bases). Germline V lookup: CDR1 SQVTM, CDR2 ANQGSEA. The CDR3 is 13 amino acids. V was clipped by 6 bases and J by 4 bases, with 12 bases between them. CDR3: CSVLTGGNEKLFF. The CDR3 DNA is TGCAGCGTCTTGACAGGAGGTAATGAAAAACTGTTTTTT. The full variable domain, completed using reference TRBV29-1 and TRBJ1-4, is SAVISQKPSRDICQRGTSLTIQCQVDSQVTMMFWYRQQPGQSLTLIATANQGSEATYESGFVIDKFPISRPNLTFSTLTVSNMSPEDSSIYLCSVLTGGNEKLFFGSGTQLSVL.

The chain links TRBV19 to TRBJ1-2, with a possible D match to TRBD1 (6 bases). The CDR3 contains 14 residues. V was clipped by 2 bases and J by 4 bases, with 11 bases between them. Per germline, CDR1 LNHDA and CDR2 SQIVND (reference sequence). The CDR3 sequence: CASSIIQQGYGYTF. As DNA, the CDR3 is TGTGCCAGTAGTATAATCCAACAGGGCTATGGCTACACCTTC.

The chain uses TRBV7-2 and TRBJ2-1; 9 bases are shared with TRBD2. CDR1 is SGHTA and CDR2 is FQGNSA in the germline V gene. J was trimmed by 10 bases and V by 4 bases; bases with no gene match: 14. This CDR3 spans 16 amino acids. The CDR3 region has the DNA TGTGCCAGCAGCTCGCACCCGGCGGGGGGGCCCAGGGAGCAGTTCTTC. Translated, it gives CASSSHPAGGPREQFF.

V and J are TRBV5-6 and TRBJ1-2; no reliable D call. CDR3 length equals 12 residues. Germline V CDR1 and CDR2: SGHDT, YYEEEE. V lost 0 bases and J 12 bases, leaving 12 bases between the germline ends. CDR3 amino acids: CASSLASSAHTF. The CDR3 DNA follows: TGTGCCAGCAGCTTGGCATCCTCTGCCCACACCTTC.

The chain links TRBV10-1 to TRBJ2-1; 11 bases align to TRBD1. Germline CDR1 and CDR2: WNHNN and SYGVQD (reference sequence). V gave up 0 bases and J gave up 6 bases; unmatched junction bases: 4. This CDR3 spans 16 amino acids. CDR3 protein: CASSESLGQGGNEQFF. The CDR3 DNA reads TGCGCCAGCAGTGAGTCGTTGGGACAGGGGGGCAATGAGCAGTTCTTC.

The CDR3 region is CASSDGLAGVDTQYF. The CDR3 DNA reads TGTGCCAGCAGTGACGGGCTAGCGGGGGTAGATACGCAGTATTTT. The chain links TRBV6-4 to TRBJ2-3; 10 bases are shared with TRBD2. The CDR3 totals 15 residues. In germline, CDR1 is MRHNA, CDR2 SNTAGT. J lost 5 bases, V lost 2 bases, and 4 bases had no gene match.

A few counts support this clone. The chain couples TRBV6-1 to TRBJ2-6; perhaps TRBD2 as D (5 bases). This CDR3 has 15 amino acids. The V gene's germline CDR1 is MNHNS and CDR2 SASEGT. Between the trimmed V and J ends, which lost 2 bases and 3 bases, there was a span of 8 bases. This CDR3 reads CASSELGVGANVLTF. CDR3 DNA: TGTGCCAGCAGTGAACTCGGGGTTGGGGCCAACGTCCTGACTTTC.

The chain joins TRBV18 to TRBJ1-1, with D possibly being TRBD1 (5 bases). The CDR3 totals 18 residues. V lost 3 bases to trimming and J lost 0 bases, with 20 bases between them. CDR1 is KGHSH and CDR2 is LQKENI in the germline V gene. CDR3 amino acids: CASSPSAGIRDMNTEAFF. CDR3 nucleotide sequence: TGTGCCAGCTCACCGTCCGCAGGGATTAGAGACATGAACACTGAAGCTTTCTTT.